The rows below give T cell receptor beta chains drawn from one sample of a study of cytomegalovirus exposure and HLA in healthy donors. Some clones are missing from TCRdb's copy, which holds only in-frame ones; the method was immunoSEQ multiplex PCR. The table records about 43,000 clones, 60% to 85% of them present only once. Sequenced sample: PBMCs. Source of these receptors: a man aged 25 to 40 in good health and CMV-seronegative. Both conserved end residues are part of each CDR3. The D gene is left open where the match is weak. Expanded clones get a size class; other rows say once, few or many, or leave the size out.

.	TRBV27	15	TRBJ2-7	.	CASSLYTGGVYEQYF	TGTGCCAGCAGTTTATACACAGGGGGGGTCTACGAGCAGTACTTC
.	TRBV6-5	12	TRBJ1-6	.	CASREEPSSLHF	TGTGCCAGCAGAGAGGAACCCTCTTCCCTCCACTTT
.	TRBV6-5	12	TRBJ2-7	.	CASSNGVYEQYF	TGTGCCAGCAGCAACGGGGTCTACGAGCAGTACTTC
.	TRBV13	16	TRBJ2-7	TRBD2	CASSPGPSGGRYEQYF	TGTGCCAGCAGCCCCGGACCGAGCGGGGGACGTTACGAGCAGTACTTC
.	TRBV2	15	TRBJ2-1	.	CASSQSRGDYNEQFF	TGTGCCAGCAGTCAATCCAGGGGTGACTACAATGAGCAGTTCTTC
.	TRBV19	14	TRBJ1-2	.	CASRPTAGPIFYTF	TGTGCCAGTAGACCAACAGCGGGGCCAATATTTTACACCTTC
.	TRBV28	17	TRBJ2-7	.	CASSFVSGRASSYEQYF	TGTGCCAGCAGTTTCGTGAGTGGCAGGGCGAGCTCCTACGAGCAGTACTTC
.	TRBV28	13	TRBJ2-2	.	CASLKDSTGELFF	TGTGCCAGCCTAAAGGACAGCACCGGGGAGCTGTTTTTT
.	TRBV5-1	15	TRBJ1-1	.	CASSLPGDGNTEAFF	TGCGCCAGCAGCTTGCCGGGGGACGGGAACACTGAAGCTTTCTTT
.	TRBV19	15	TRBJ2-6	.	CASSIWTAGANVLTF	TGTGCCAGTAGTATTTGGACAGCTGGGGCCAACGTCCTGACTTTC
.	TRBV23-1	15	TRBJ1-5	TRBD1	CASSHGTVNNQPQHF	TGCGCCAGCAGCCACGGGACAGTTAACAATCAGCCCCAGCATTTT
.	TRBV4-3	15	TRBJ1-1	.	CASSQLTHGITEAFF	TGCGCCAGCAGCCAACTGACACACGGAATCACTGAAGCTTTCTTT
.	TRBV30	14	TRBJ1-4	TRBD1	CAWRPGQGWRKTVF	TGTGCCTGGAGACCGGGACAGGGTTGGAGAAAAACTGTTTTT
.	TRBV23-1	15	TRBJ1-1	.	CASSQSRGENTEAFF	TGCGCCAGCAGTCAATCTAGGGGCGAAAACACTGAAGCTTTCTTT
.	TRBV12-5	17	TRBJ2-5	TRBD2	CASGSGLAGGTQETQYF	TGTGCTAGTGGTTCTGGGCTAGCGGGAGGAACCCAAGAGACCCAGTACTTC
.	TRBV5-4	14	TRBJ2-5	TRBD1	CASSAQGAWETQYF	TGTGCCAGCAGTGCACAGGGGGCTTGGGAGACCCAGTACTTC
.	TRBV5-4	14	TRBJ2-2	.	CASSLARSTGELFF	TGTGCCAGCAGCTTGGCCAGATCCACCGGGGAGCTGTTTTTT
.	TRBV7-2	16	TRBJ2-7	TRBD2	CASSLNRGTSGTEQYF	TGTGCCAGCAGCTTAAACCGGGGGACTAGCGGGACCGAGCAGTACTTC
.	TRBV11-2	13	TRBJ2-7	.	CASSPRRDKEQYF	TGTGCCAGCAGCCCACGCCGGGACAAGGAGCAGTACTTC
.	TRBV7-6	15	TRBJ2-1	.	CASSLDGSSYNEQFF	TGTGCCAGCAGCCTAGACGGGAGCTCCTACAATGAGCAGTTCTTC
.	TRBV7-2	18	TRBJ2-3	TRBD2	CASSFVLAGAGFSDTQYF	TGTGCCAGCAGCTTCGTACTAGCGGGAGCAGGATTCTCAGATACGCAGTATTTT
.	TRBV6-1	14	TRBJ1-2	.	CASSEVRTNYGYTF	TGTGCCAGCAGTGAAGTCAGAACTAACTATGGCTACACCTTC
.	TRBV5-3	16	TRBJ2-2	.	CARSLRQGYNTGELFF	TGTGCCAGAAGCTTAAGGCAGGGATATAACACCGGGGAGCTGTTTTTT
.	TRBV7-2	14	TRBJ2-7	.	CASSPGREPYEQYF	TGTGCCAGCAGCCCAGGCAGGGAACCCTACGAGCAGTACTTC
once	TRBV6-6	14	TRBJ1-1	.	CASSYSGEGTEAFF	TGTGCCAGCAGTTACTCAGGGGAGGGAACTGAAGCTTTCTTT
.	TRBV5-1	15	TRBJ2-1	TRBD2	CASSPGLASYNEQFF	TGCGCCAGCAGCCCAGGACTAGCGTCCTACAATGAGCAGTTCTTC
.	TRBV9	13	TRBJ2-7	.	CASSVAGDYEQYF	TGTGCCAGCAGCGTAGCTGGAGACTACGAGCAGTACTTC
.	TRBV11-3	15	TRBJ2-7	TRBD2	CASSQGLAGEGEQYF	TGTGCCAGCAGCCAAGGACTAGCGGGAGAGGGCGAGCAGTACTTC
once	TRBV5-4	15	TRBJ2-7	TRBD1	CASSLGGQTSYEQYF	TGTGCCAGCAGCTTGGGGGGACAGACCTCCTACGAGCAGTACTTC
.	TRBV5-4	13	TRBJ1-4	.	CASSGRGGEKLFF	TGTGCCAGCAGCGGAAGGGGAGGGGAAAAACTGTTTTTT
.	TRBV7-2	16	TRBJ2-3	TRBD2	CASSLQAGDGTDTQYF	TGTGCCAGCAGCTTACAAGCGGGAGATGGCACAGATACGCAGTATTTT
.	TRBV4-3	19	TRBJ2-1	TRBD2	CASSQEGLAEVGVYNEQFF	TGCGCCAGCAGCCAAGAGGGACTAGCGGAAGTTGGGGTATACAATGAGCAGTTCTTC
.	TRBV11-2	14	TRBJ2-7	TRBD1	CASSGDRGPYEQYF	TGTGCCAGCAGCGGAGACAGGGGGCCCTACGAGCAGTACTTC
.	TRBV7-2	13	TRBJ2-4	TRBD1	CASSPMTGGIQYF	TGTGCCAGCAGCCCCATGACAGGGGGCATTCAGTACTTC
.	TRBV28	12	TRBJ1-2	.	CASSLGGWGYTF	TGTGCCAGCAGTTTGGGGGGTTGGGGCTACACCTTC
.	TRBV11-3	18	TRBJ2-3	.	CASSPYSGGLNWADTQYF	TGTGCCAGCAGCCCATATTCCGGGGGACTTAATTGGGCAGATACGCAGTATTTT
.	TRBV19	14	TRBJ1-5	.	CASSISGENQPQHF	TGTGCCAGTAGTATTAGCGGGGAGAATCAGCCCCAGCATTTT
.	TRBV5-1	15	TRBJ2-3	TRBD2	CASSSINSGSDTQYF	TGCGCCAGCAGCTCAATCAATAGCGGGAGTGATACGCAGTATTTT
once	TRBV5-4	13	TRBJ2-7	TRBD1	CASSLDRAYEQYF	TGTGCCAGCAGCCTCGACAGGGCTTACGAGCAGTACTTC
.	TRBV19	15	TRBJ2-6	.	CAVGHLVSGANVLTF	TGTGCCGTAGGACACCTTGTCTCTGGGGCCAACGTCCTGACTTTC
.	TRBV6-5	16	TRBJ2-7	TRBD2	CASSYSGLAGVHEQYF	TGTGCCAGCAGTTACTCGGGTCTAGCGGGAGTCCACGAGCAGTACTTC
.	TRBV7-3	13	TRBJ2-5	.	CASSAGTPTTQYF	TGTGCCAGCAGCGCCGGGACTCCGACAACCCAGTACTTC
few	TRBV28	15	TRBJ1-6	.	CASSRGTGGSSPLHF	TGTGCCAGCAGTCGCGGGACCGGAGGGAGCTCACCCCTCCACTTT
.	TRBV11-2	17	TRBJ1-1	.	CASSLEGRGLLNTEAFF	TGTGCCAGCAGCTTAGAGGGGCGAGGTCTCCTGAACACTGAAGCTTTCTTT
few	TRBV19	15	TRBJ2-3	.	CASSRQRARTDTQYF	TGTGCCAGTAGTAGACAGCGGGCCCGCACAGATACGCAGTATTTT
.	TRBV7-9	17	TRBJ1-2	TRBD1	CASSLPPGTGDNYGYTF	TGTGCCAGCAGCTTACCCCCCGGGACAGGGGATAACTATGGCTACACCTTC